This is a list of T cell receptor beta chains from one sample in a study of blood T cell repertoires in COVID-19. The data were produced by immunoSEQ multiplex PCR, yet TCRdb's version contains in-frame clones alone and is incomplete. The sample holds 30,000 to 35,000 clones, 83% seen once. The specimen was peripheral blood. Source of these receptors: a man aged 50 or older with acute or convalescent COVID-19. CDR3s include the opening cysteine and the closing phenylalanine or tryptophan. Fields, in order: V gene, clone size, CDR3 length, D gene, J gene, CDR3 DNA, CDR3 protein. The D gene is left open where the match is weak. A row's size may be missing; if present it is once, few, many or a size class.

v_call: TRBV2; clone_size: NA; cdr3_length: 17; d_call: NA; j_call: TRBJ1-1; cdr3_nt: TGTGCCAGCAGTGAAGCGCTTAGGGTGGGGGCAGGCACTGAAGCTTTCTTT; cdr3_aa: CASSEALRVGAGTEAFF
v_call: TRBV19; clone_size: NA; cdr3_length: 14; d_call: NA; j_call: TRBJ2-1; cdr3_nt: TGTGCCAGTAATCAGATCGGGGTTTACAATGAGCAGTTCTTC; cdr3_aa: CASNQIGVYNEQFF
v_call: TRBV30; clone_size: NA; cdr3_length: 17; d_call: NA; j_call: TRBJ1-3; cdr3_nt: TGTGCCCGCACCGACTACAGGGATCCCTCCTCTGGAAACACCATATATTTT; cdr3_aa: CARTDYRDPSSGNTIYF
v_call: TRBV12-3/TRBV12-4; clone_size: few; cdr3_length: 13; d_call: TRBD1; j_call: TRBJ1-3; cdr3_nt: TGTGCCAGCAGCCTCGGGACAGGGATCGCCATATATTTT; cdr3_aa: CASSLGTGIAIYF
v_call: TRBV5-6; clone_size: NA; cdr3_length: 18; d_call: TRBD2; j_call: TRBJ2-2; cdr3_nt: TGTGCCAGCAGCTTGGTAGGACTAGCGGGCGCGAACACCGGGGAGCTGTTTTTT; cdr3_aa: CASSLVGLAGANTGELFF
v_call: TRBV2; clone_size: NA; cdr3_length: 15; d_call: NA; j_call: TRBJ1-6; cdr3_nt: TGTGCCAGCAGTTATCGGAGCTCCTATAATTCACCCCTCCACTTT; cdr3_aa: CASSYRSSYNSPLHF
v_call: TRBV5-1; clone_size: NA; cdr3_length: 17; d_call: NA; j_call: TRBJ1-5; cdr3_nt: TGCGCCAGCAGCCTACTCCCCACAGGGACCCCCTATCAGCCCCAGCATTTT; cdr3_aa: CASSLLPTGTPYQPQHF
v_call: TRBV27; clone_size: NA; cdr3_length: 16; d_call: TRBD1; j_call: TRBJ1-2; cdr3_nt: TGTGCCAGCAGTCCAAACAGGGGTTCGGGCTTTTATGGCTACACCTTC; cdr3_aa: CASSPNRGSGFYGYTF
v_call: TRBV19; clone_size: NA; cdr3_length: 14; d_call: NA; j_call: TRBJ1-1; cdr3_nt: TGTGCCAGTAGTCCGGGACACTTGAACACTGAAGCTTTCTTT; cdr3_aa: CASSPGHLNTEAFF
v_call: TRBV6-5; clone_size: NA; cdr3_length: 15; d_call: NA; j_call: TRBJ1-1; cdr3_nt: TGTGCCAGCAGAGACGACGGGGGGATGTTCACTGAAGCTTTCTTT; cdr3_aa: CASRDDGGMFTEAFF
v_call: TRBV29-1; clone_size: NA; cdr3_length: 16; d_call: TRBD1; j_call: TRBJ2-3; cdr3_nt: TGCAGCGTTGAAGAAATTCCGGACAGGTCCAGGGATACGCAGTATTTT; cdr3_aa: CSVEEIPDRSRDTQYF
v_call: TRBV19; clone_size: NA; cdr3_length: 16; d_call: TRBD1; j_call: TRBJ1-5; cdr3_nt: TGTGCCAGTAGTATCGCTCAGGGGGGTATCAATCAGCCCCAGCATTTT; cdr3_aa: CASSIAQGGINQPQHF
v_call: TRBV24-1; clone_size: NA; cdr3_length: 14; d_call: NA; j_call: TRBJ1-2; cdr3_nt: TGTGCCACCAGTGAAGGAGCGGGGATTGGCGGCTACACCTTC; cdr3_aa: CATSEGAGIGGYTF
v_call: TRBV28; clone_size: NA; cdr3_length: 14; d_call: TRBD1; j_call: TRBJ2-7; cdr3_nt: TGTGCCAGCAGTCAAGGGGGCGCGTATCCCGAGCAGTACTTC; cdr3_aa: CASSQGGAYPEQYF
v_call: TRBV6-5; clone_size: NA; cdr3_length: 15; d_call: TRBD2; j_call: TRBJ2-7; cdr3_nt: TGTGCCAGCAGTTACTATCCTAGCGGGAGCTACGAGCAGTACTTC; cdr3_aa: CASSYYPSGSYEQYF
v_call: TRBV29-1; clone_size: NA; cdr3_length: 15; d_call: NA; j_call: TRBJ2-7; cdr3_nt: TGCAGCGTTGAAAATTTAGGGCAGGACATATACGAGCAGTACTTC; cdr3_aa: CSVENLGQDIYEQYF
v_call: TRBV5-1; clone_size: few; cdr3_length: 15; d_call: TRBD2; j_call: TRBJ2-5; cdr3_nt: TGCGCCAGCAGCTTTAGGCTAGCGGGTCAAGAGACCCAGTACTTC; cdr3_aa: CASSFRLAGQETQYF
v_call: TRBV19; clone_size: NA; cdr3_length: 15; d_call: NA; j_call: TRBJ2-7; cdr3_nt: TGTGCCAGTAGTTCCCCTCCCAGGCCTACCTACGAGCAGTACTTC; cdr3_aa: CASSSPPRPTYEQYF